These T cell receptor beta chains were read from a single sample in a study of T cell responses to AZD1222 COVID-19 vaccine. TCRdb keeps only in-frame clones here, not all; method: immunoSEQ multiplex PCR. Of about 110,000 clones in the sample, 90% were seen once. The sample here was peripheral blood, taken 28 days after the second AZD1222 dose. The receptors come from an adult who received the AZD1222 COVID-19 vaccine. The CDR3 runs from the conserved cysteine through the conserved F or W. D genes are given only for firm matches. A row's size may be missing; if present it is once, few, many or a size class.

abundance	v_gene	d_gene	j_gene	CDR3aa	CDR3nt
-	TRBV7-8	-	TRBJ1-5	CASTTGGARINQPQHF	TGTGCCAGCACCACCGGGGGAGCCAGGATAAATCAGCCCCAGCATTTT
-	TRBV7-9	-	TRBJ2-6	CASSPRDLIGSGANVLTF	TGTGCCAGCAGCCCCCGGGACCTTATCGGCTCTGGGGCCAACGTCCTGACTTTC
-	TRBV18	-	TRBJ1-5	CASSPNQGPNGQPQHF	TGTGCCAGCTCACCAAACCAGGGGCCAAATGGACAGCCCCAGCATTTT
-	TRBV7-9	TRBD1	TRBJ1-6	CASSSAGQGDSPLHF	TGTGCCAGCAGCTCTGCGGGACAGGGTGATTCACCCCTCCACTTT
once	TRBV5-6	TRBD1	TRBJ2-3	CASREQGIAGYTDTQYF	TGTGCCAGCAGGGAACAGGGGATTGCCGGCTACACAGATACGCAGTATTTT
-	TRBV19	-	TRBJ2-7	CASSQTESSYEQYF	TGTGCCAGTAGCCAGACAGAAAGCTCCTACGAGCAGTACTTC
-	TRBV11-2	TRBD1	TRBJ1-5	CASSGTGLNQPQHF	TGTGCCAGCAGCGGGACAGGGCTCAATCAGCCCCAGCATTTT
-	TRBV3-1/TRBV3-2	TRBD1	TRBJ1-1	CASSHRQGITEAFF	TGTGCCAGCAGCCACCGACAGGGAATCACTGAAGCTTTCTTT
-	TRBV6-5	TRBD1	TRBJ1-5	CASRTGGSNQPQHF	TGTGCCAGCAGGACAGGGGGGAGCAATCAGCCCCAGCATTTT
-	TRBV9	-	TRBJ2-2	CASSAGSGELFF	TGTGCCAGCAGCGCTGGTTCCGGGGAGCTGTTTTTT
-	TRBV25-1	-	TRBJ2-5	CASTGQETQYF	TGTGCCAGCACTGGACAAGAGACCCAGTACTTC
-	TRBV27	-	TRBJ2-1	CASSLGAWQFF	TGTGCCAGCAGCCTCGGGGCCTGGCAGTTCTTC
-	TRBV3-1/TRBV3-2	-	TRBJ2-5	CASSQATVETQYF	TGTGCCAGCAGCCAAGCAACGGTAGAGACCCAGTACTTC
-	TRBV14	TRBD1	TRBJ1-2	CASSQDSTGIYGYTF	TGTGCCAGCAGCCAAGACTCGACAGGGATCTATGGCTACACCTTC
-	TRBV4-1	-	TRBJ1-1	CASSQDRAWDTEAFF	TGCGCCAGCAGCCAAGATCGGGCCTGGGACACTGAAGCTTTCTTT
-	TRBV5-1	TRBD1	TRBJ2-3	CASSLGGQGFTDTQYF	TGCGCCAGCAGCTTGGGGGGACAGGGTTTCACAGATACGCAGTATTTT
few	TRBV18	-	TRBJ2-7	CASSPTGGHEQYF	TGTGCCAGCTCACCGACCGGGGGCCACGAGCAGTACTTC
-	TRBV21-1	-	TRBJ1-4	CASSCFTDEKLFF	TGTGCCAGCAGCTGTTTCACAGACGAAAAACTGTTTTTT
-	TRBV18	-	TRBJ1-1	CASSPLGKSEAFF	TGTGCCAGCTCACCACTAGGGAAAAGCGAAGCTTTCTTT
-	TRBV23-1	TRBD1	TRBJ2-2	CASSQFPGQGKLDTGELFF	TGCGCCAGCAGTCAGTTCCCGGGACAGGGGAAGTTGGACACCGGGGAGCTGTTTTTT
-	TRBV13	-	TRBJ2-5	CASSGEDDRGTQYF	TGTGCCAGCAGCGGGGAGGATGACCGGGGGACCCAGTACTTC
once	TRBV11-2	-	TRBJ1-2	CASSSRVANYGYTF	TGTGCCAGCAGCTCCCGGGTTGCCAACTATGGCTACACCTTC
-	TRBV2	-	TRBJ1-5	CATKGEANQPQHF	TGTGCCACCAAAGGGGAAGCTAATCAGCCCCAGCATTTT
-	TRBV19	-	TRBJ2-5	CASSMAAGSKGTQYF	TGTGCCAGTAGTATGGCCGCAGGGAGTAAGGGGACCCAGTACTTC
-	TRBV19	-	TRBJ1-1	CASSIGGINTEAFF	TGTGCCAGTAGTATTGGAGGAATTAACACTGAAGCTTTCTTT
-	TRBV12-3/TRBV12-4	-	TRBJ1-5	CASTGTTNQPQHF	TGTGCCAGTACTGGGACTACCAATCAGCCCCAGCATTTT
-	TRBV7-3	-	TRBJ1-6	CASSLTSSSPLHF	TGTGCCAGCAGCTTAACCTCAAGTTCACCCCTCCACTTT
few	TRBV7-3	-	TRBJ2-1	CASSLTAQGYNEQFF	TGTGCCAGCAGCTTAACGGCACAGGGCTACAATGAGCAGTTCTTC
-	TRBV5-1	TRBD1	TRBJ2-5	CASSLEPTGGHETQYF	TGCGCCAGCAGCTTGGAACCGACAGGGGGCCACGAGACCCAGTACTTC
once	TRBV18	-	TRBJ2-1	CASSQNNEQFF	TGTGCCAGCTCACAGAACAATGAGCAGTTCTTC
-	TRBV19	-	TRBJ1-5	CASSIGDISNQPQHF	TGTGCCAGTAGTATTGGCGACATTAGCAATCAGCCCCAGCATTTT
-	TRBV6-2/TRBV6-3	-	TRBJ1-3	CASSRRWSGNTIYF	TGTGCCAGCAGCCGCAGGTGGTCAGGAAACACCATATATTTT
-	TRBV18	TRBD1	TRBJ1-2	CASSPRTGAAYGYTF	TGTGCCAGCTCACCACGGACAGGGGCGGCCTATGGCTACACCTTC
-	TRBV30	-	TRBJ2-7	CAWRVGGEQYF	TGTGCCTGGAGGGTCGGCGGCGAGCAGTACTTC
many	TRBV6-4	-	TRBJ2-2	CASSDGDTGELFF	TGTGCCAGCAGTGACGGGGACACCGGGGAGCTGTTTTTT
once	TRBV6-5	-	TRBJ2-2	CASSYRRVVPGELFF	TGTGCCAGCAGTTATAGGCGAGTAGTTCCCGGGGAGCTGTTTTTT
-	TRBV5-1	TRBD1	TRBJ2-1	CASSLEDREPLAYNEQFF	TGCGCCAGCAGCTTGGAGGACAGGGAACCCCTCGCCTACAATGAGCAGTTCTTC
-	TRBV7-2	-	TRBJ1-4	CASSRPPVADNEKLFF	TGTGCCAGCAGCCGCCCCCCAGTGGCAGATAATGAAAAACTGTTTTTT
-	TRBV24-1	TRBD1	TRBJ1-5	CATSDLPTGDGNQPQHF	TGTGCCACCAGTGACCTACCGACAGGGGATGGCAATCAGCCCCAGCATTTT
-	TRBV6-5	-	TRBJ1-1	CASRQDRSSNTEAFF	TGTGCCAGCAGGCAGGACAGAAGCAGTAACACTGAAGCTTTCTTT
-	TRBV9	-	TRBJ2-1	CASSVLREQFF	TGTGCCAGCAGCGTATTGCGGGAGCAGTTCTTC
-	TRBV7-9	-	TRBJ2-2	CASSPLSGVGNTGELFF	TGTGCCAGCAGCCCCTTGTCAGGGGTGGGGAACACCGGGGAGCTGTTTTTT
-	TRBV18	TRBD2	TRBJ2-3	CASSLRLAGAPTDTQYF	TGTGCCAGCTCACTTCGACTAGCGGGGGCCCCCACAGATACGCAGTATTTT
-	TRBV7-9	-	TRBJ1-1	CASSLVGGQNTEAFF	TGTGCCAGCAGCTTAGTGGGGGGACAGAACACTGAAGCTTTCTTT
once	TRBV7-9	-	TRBJ1-3	CASRTEARGTIYF	TGTGCCAGCAGAACAGAGGCGAGGGGCACCATATATTTT
-	TRBV6-5	TRBD1	TRBJ2-7	CASSFRPQGAEQYF	TGTGCCAGCAGTTTTAGGCCACAGGGGGCCGAGCAGTACTTC
-	TRBV4-1	-	TRBJ1-3	CASSQDPAESSGNTIYF	TGCGCCAGCAGCCAAGACCCTGCCGAGAGCTCTGGAAACACCATATATTTT
-	TRBV6-5	-	TRBJ2-7	CASSYQPRDTYEQYF	TGTGCCAGCAGTTACCAACCCAGGGATACCTACGAGCAGTACTTC
-	TRBV6-5	TRBD1	TRBJ2-7	CASRDRAREQYF	TGTGCCAGCAGGGACAGGGCCCGCGAGCAGTACTTC
-	TRBV4-1	-	TRBJ1-2	CASSQALQQSYYGYTF	TGCGCCAGCAGCCAAGCCCTCCAACAGAGCTACTATGGCTACACCTTC
-	TRBV3-1/TRBV3-2	TRBD2	TRBJ2-7	CASSQGWSGGTYEQYF	TGTGCCAGCAGCCAAGGATGGAGCGGGGGGACCTACGAGCAGTACTTC